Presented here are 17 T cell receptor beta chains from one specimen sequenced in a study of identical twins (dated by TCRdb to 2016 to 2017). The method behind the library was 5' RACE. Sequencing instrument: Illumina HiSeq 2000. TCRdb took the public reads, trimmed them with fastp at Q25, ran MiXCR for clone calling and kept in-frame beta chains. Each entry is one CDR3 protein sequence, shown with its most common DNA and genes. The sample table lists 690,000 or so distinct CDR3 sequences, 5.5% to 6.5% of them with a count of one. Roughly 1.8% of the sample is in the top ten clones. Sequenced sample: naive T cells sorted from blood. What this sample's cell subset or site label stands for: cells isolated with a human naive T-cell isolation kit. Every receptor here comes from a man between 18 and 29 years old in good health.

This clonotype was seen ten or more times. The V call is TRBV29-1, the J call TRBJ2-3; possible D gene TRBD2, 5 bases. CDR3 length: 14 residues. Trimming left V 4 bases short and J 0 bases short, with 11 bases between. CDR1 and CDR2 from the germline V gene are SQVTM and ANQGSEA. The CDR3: CSVGSGKSTDTQYF. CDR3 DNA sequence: TGCAGCGTTGGGAGCGGAAAAAGCACAGATACGCAGTATTTT.

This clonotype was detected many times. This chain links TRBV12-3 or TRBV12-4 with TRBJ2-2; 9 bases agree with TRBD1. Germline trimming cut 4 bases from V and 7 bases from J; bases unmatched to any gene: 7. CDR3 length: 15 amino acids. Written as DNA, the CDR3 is TGTGCCAGCAGTTCCCGGGACAGGGTCGGCGGGGAGCTGTTTTTT. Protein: CASSSRDRVGGELFF.

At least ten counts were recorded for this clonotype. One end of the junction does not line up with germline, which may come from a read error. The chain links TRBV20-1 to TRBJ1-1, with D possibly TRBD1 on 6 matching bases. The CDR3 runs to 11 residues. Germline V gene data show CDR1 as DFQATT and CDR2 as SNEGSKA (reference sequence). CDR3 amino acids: CSARVQGGTIF. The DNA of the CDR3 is TGCAGTGCTAGAGTACAGGGCGGGACCATCTTT.

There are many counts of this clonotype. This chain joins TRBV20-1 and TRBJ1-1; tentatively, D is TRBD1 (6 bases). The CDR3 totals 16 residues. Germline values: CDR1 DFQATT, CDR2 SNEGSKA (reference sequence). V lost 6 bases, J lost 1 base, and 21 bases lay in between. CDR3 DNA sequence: TGCAGTGCAAAGGACAGCTCAGCCCTATGGAACACTGAAGCTTTCTTT. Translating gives CSAKDSSALWNTEAFF.

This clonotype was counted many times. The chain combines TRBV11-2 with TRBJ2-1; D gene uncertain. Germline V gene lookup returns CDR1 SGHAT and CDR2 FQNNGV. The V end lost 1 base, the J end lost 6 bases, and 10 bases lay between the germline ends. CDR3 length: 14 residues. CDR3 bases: TGTGCCAGCAGCTTAGTGGTACCGGCCAATGAGCAGTTCTTC. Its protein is CASSLVVPANEQFF. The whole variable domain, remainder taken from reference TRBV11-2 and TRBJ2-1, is EAGVAQSPRYKIIEKRQSVAFWCNPISGHATLYWYQQILGQGPKLLIQFQNNGVVDDSQLPKDRFSAERLKGVDSTLKIQPAKLEDSAVYLCASSLVVPANEQFFGPGTRLTVL.

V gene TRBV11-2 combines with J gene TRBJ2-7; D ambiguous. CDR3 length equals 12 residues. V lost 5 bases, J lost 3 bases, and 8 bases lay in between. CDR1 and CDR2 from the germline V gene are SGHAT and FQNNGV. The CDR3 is CASSTNNYEQYV. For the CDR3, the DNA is TGTGCCAGCAGCACCAATAACTACGAGCAGTACGTC.

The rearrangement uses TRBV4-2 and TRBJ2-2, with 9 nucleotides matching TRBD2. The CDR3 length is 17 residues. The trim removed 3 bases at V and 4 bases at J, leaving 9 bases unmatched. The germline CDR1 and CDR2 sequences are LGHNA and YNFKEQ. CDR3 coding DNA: TGTGCCAGCAGCCAGGCCCCGGCGGGAGGGCCCACCGGGGAGCTGTTTTTT. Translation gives CASSQAPAGGPTGELFF.

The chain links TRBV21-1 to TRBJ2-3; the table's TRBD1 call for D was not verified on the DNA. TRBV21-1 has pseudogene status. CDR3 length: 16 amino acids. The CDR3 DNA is TGTGCCAGCAGCAGCCCCCTAGCGCCGAGCACAGATACGCAGTATTTT. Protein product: CASSSPLAPSTDTQYF.

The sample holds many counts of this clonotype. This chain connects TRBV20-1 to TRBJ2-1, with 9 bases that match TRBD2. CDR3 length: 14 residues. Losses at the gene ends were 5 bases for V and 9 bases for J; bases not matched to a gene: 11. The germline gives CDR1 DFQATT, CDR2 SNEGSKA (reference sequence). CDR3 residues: CSAGKREVLGEQFF. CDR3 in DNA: TGCAGTGCTGGGAAGCGGGAGGTCTTAGGTGAGCAGTTCTTC.

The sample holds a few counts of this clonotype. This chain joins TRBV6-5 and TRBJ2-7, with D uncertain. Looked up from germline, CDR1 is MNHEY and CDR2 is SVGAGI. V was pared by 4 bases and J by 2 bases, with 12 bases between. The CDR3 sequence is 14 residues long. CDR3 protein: CASSSRWGTYEQYV. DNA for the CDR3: TGTGCCAGCAGTTCCCGATGGGGAACCTACGAGCAGTACGTC.

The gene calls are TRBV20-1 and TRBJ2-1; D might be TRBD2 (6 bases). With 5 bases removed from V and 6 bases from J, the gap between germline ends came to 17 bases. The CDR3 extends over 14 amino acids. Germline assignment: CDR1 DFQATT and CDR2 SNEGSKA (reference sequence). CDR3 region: CSARGEKRVNEQFF. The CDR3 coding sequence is TGCAGTGCTCGCGGGGAGAAGCGGGTCAATGAGCAGTTCTTC.

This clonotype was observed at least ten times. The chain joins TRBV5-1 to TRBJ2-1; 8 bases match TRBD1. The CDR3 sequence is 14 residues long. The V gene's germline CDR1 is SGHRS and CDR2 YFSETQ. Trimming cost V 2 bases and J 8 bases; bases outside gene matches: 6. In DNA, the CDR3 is TGCGCCAGCAGCTTAGGACAGGGTGGGCATGAGCAGTTCTTC. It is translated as CASSLGQGGHEQFF.

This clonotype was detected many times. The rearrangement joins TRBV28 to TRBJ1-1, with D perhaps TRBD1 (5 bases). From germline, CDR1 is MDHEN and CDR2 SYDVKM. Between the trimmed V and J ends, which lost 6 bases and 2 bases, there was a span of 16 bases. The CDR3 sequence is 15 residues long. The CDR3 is CASSPIRWGNTEAFF. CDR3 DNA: TGTGCCAGCAGCCCCATCCGGTGGGGCAACACTGAAGCTTTCTTT.

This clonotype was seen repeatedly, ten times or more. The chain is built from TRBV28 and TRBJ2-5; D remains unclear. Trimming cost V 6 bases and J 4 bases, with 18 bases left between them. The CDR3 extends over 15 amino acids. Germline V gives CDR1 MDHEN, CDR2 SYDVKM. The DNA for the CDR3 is TGTGCCAGCAGCCGGCCTTTTTTGGAAGGAGAGACCCAGTACTTC. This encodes CASSRPFLEGETQYF.

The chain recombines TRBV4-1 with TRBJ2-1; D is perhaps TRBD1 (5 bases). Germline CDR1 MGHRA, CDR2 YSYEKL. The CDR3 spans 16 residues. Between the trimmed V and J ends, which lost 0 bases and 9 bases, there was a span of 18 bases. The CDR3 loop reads CASSQDPDFRGGEQFF. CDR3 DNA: TGCGCCAGCAGCCAAGACCCCGACTTTAGGGGCGGTGAGCAGTTCTTC.

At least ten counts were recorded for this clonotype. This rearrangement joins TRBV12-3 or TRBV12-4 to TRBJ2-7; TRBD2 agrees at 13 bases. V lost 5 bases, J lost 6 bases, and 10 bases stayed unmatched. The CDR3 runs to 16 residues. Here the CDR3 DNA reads TGTGCCAGCAGTCTTGACTGGACTAGCGGGAGTATCGAGCAGTACTTC. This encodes CASSLDWTSGSIEQYF.

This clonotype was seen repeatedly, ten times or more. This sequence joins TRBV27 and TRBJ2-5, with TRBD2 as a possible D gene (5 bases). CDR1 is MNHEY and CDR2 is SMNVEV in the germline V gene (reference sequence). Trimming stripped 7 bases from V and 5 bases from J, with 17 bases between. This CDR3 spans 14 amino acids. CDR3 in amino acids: CASKPTGSQETQYF. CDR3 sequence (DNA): TGTGCCAGCAAGCCCACGGGGTCACAGGAGACCCAGTACTTC.